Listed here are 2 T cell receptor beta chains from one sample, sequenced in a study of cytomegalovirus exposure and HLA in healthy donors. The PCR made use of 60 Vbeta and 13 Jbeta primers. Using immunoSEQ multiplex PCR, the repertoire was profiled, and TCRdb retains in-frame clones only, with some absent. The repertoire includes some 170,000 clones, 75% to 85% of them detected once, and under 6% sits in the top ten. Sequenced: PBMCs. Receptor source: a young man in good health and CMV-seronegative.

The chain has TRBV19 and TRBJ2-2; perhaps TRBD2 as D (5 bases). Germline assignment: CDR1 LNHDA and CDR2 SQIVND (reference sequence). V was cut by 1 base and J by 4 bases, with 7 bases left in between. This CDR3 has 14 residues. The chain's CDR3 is CASSIVGGTGELFF. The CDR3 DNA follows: TGTGCCAGTAGTATAGTAGGAGGCACCGGGGAGCTGTTTTTT.

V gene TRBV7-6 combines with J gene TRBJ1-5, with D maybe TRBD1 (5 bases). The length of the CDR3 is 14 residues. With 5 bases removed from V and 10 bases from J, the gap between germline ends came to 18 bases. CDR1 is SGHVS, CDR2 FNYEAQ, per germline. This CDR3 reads CASSPTRGSGPQHF. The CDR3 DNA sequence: TGTGCCAGCAGCCCTACGCGGGGGAGTGGACCCCAGCATTTT.